One sample yielded the 23 T cell receptor beta chains listed below, sequenced in a study of T cells in Graves' hyperthyroidism and ophthalmopathy. The source material, RNA transcripts, was used to amplify TCR beta CDR3 regions. When the TCR CDR3 underwent first-round RT-PCR, the HTBI primer set was used. TCRdb recomputed calls from the multiplex PCR reads with MiXCR, one row per CDR3 protein. The table records roughly 520,000 distinct CDR3 sequences, 24% of them present only once. The specimen sequenced was blood. Receptors were obtained from a woman in her 30s with Graves' ophthalmopathy.

This clonotype was observed at least ten times. The gene calls are TRBV6-1 and TRBJ1-5, with D unclear. Germline V gives CDR1 MNHNS, CDR2 SASEGT. V was clipped by 6 bases and J by 7 bases, with 13 bases between them. This CDR3 comprises 13 residues. CDR3 loop: CASRGEGGQPQHF. CDR3 in DNA: TGTGCCAGCAGGGGAGAGGGTGGGCAGCCCCAGCATTTT.

The gene calls are TRBV30 and TRBJ1-1; weak D call: TRBD1 (6 bases). This CDR3 comprises 17 residues. V lost 4 bases to trimming and J lost 7 bases, with 28 bases between them. CDR1 and CDR2 (germline): GTSNPN, SVGIG (reference sequence). CDR3 in DNA: TGTGCCTGGACCCCCGGGGTTGGGGGGGCCGTGACGAATGAAGCTTTCTTT. Translation: CAWTPGVGGAVTNEAFF.

As regards this clonotype: In this CDR3 the conserved last residue, phenylalanine or tryptophan, is missing, so a read error is likely. The chain uses TRBV13 and TRBJ1-2; 8 bases are a match to TRBD1. Germline V gene sequence: CDR1 PRHDT, CDR2 FYEKMQ (reference sequence). The V and J ends lost 5 bases and 4 bases, in that order; junction bases with no gene match: 6. The CDR3 consists of 14 residues. CDR3 coding DNA: TGTGCCAGCAGCGCCGGACAGGGTGGCTATGGCTACACCGTC. Translated: CASSAGQGGYGYTV.

This clonotype occurred many times. J is TRBJ1-1 and V is TRBV19, with TRBD1 matching over 7 bases. Trimming removed 9 bases from V and 5 bases from J; junction bases left unmatched: 9. Germline V CDR1 and CDR2: LNHDA, SQIVND (reference sequence). The CDR3 runs to 13 residues. CDR3 coding DNA: TGTGCCAGCAGTCGACAGGGAGGTACTGAAGCTTTCTTT. It encodes CASSRQGGTEAFF.

CDR3 in DNA: TGTGCCAGCAGCCCCACCGGGACTAGGAACACCGGGGAGCTGTTTTTT. It is translated as CASSPTGTRNTGELFF. V is TRBV12-3 or TRBV12-4 and J is TRBJ2-2, with TRBD2 matching 8 bases. The V segment lost 6 bases and the J segment 1 base; nucleotides outside the gene matches: 7. There are 16 residues in the CDR3.

This clonotype was observed many times. This chain uses TRBV5-1 with TRBJ1-2; D perhaps matches TRBD1 (5 bases). The germline CDR1 and CDR2 sequences are SGHRS and YFSETQ. Trimming cost V 0 bases and J 4 bases, with 13 bases left between them. The CDR3 covers 15 residues. CDR3 bases: TGCGCCAGCAGCTTGGTTCCGACAGACATCTATGGCTACACCTTC. This encodes CASSLVPTDIYGYTF. Filled out from reference TRBV5-1 and TRBJ1-2, the complete variable domain reads KAGVTQTPRYLIKTRGQQVTLSCSPISGHRSVSWYQQTPGQGLQFLFEYFSETQRNKGNFPGRFSGRQFSNSRSEMNVSTLELGDSALYLCASSLVPTDIYGYTFGSGTRLTVV.

This clonotype appeared a few times. V is TRBV3-1 and J is TRBJ2-7; 10 nucleotides line up with TRBD1. Germline V CDR1 and CDR2: LGHDT, YNNKEL (reference sequence). V trimming: 2 bases; J trimming: 5 bases; junction bases outside the gene matches: 6. CDR3 length: 15 residues. The CDR3 region is CASSQHKTGGHEQYF. CDR3 DNA sequence: TGTGCCAGCAGCCAACATAAGACAGGGGGCCACGAGCAGTACTTC.

This clonotype was detected only a few times. This chain uses TRBV28 with TRBJ1-3; D uncertain. V was pared by 5 bases and J by 5 bases, with 13 bases between. Germline loops: CDR1 MDHEN, CDR2 SYDVKM. The CDR3 is made up of 14 amino acids. The CDR3 sequence: CASSPQRERNTIYF. Written as DNA, the CDR3 is TGTGCCAGCAGTCCCCAGCGGGAGAGAAACACCATATATTTT.

The J gene is TRBJ1-3, the V gene TRBV12-3 or TRBV12-4, with 8 nucleotides matching TRBD1. This CDR3 spans 14 amino acids. Germline trimming cut 6 bases from V and 8 bases from J; bases unmatched to any gene: 9. DNA of the CDR3: TGTGCCAGCAGCTCCGGACAGGGCGGAGACACCATATATTTT. Its protein product is CASSSGQGGDTIYF.

This clonotype was counted many times. The chain carries TRBV28 and TRBJ2-7; D remains unclear. Germline loops: CDR1 MDHEN, CDR2 SYDVKM. CDR3 size: 13 residues. V was cut by 7 bases and J by 0 bases, with 10 bases left in between. The CDR3 loop reads CASTQRYSYEQYF. The CDR3 DNA follows: TGTGCCAGCACGCAAAGGTACTCCTACGAGCAGTACTTC. The full variable domain, its missing parts supplied by reference TRBV28 and TRBJ2-7, is DVKVTQSSRYLVKRTGEKVFLECVQDMDHENMFWYRQDPGLGLRLIYFSYDVKMKEKGDIPEGYSVSREKKERFSLILESASTNQTSMYLCASTQRYSYEQYFGPGTRLTVT.

The chain is built from TRBV4-2 and TRBJ2-3; 7 bases fit TRBD2. In germline, CDR1 is LGHNA, CDR2 YNFKEQ. Germline trimming cut 3 bases from V and 5 bases from J; bases unmatched to any gene: 8. This CDR3 contains 15 residues. The CDR3 region is CASSHPTGGIDTQYF. The CDR3 DNA is TGTGCCAGCAGCCACCCCACGGGGGGTATAGATACGCAGTATTTT.

This clonotype was recorded at least ten times. V and J are TRBV11-2 and TRBJ2-5; D gene ambiguous. V lost 0 bases and J 4 bases, leaving 9 bases between the germline ends. The CDR3 runs 14 residues. Germline V gives CDR1 SGHAT, CDR2 FQNNGV. CDR3: CASSLDGRLETQYF. CDR3 in DNA: TGTGCCAGCAGCTTAGATGGACGGTTAGAGACCCAGTACTTC.

This chain joins TRBV6-2 or TRBV6-3 and TRBJ2-2; D unclear. Germline CDR1 and CDR2: MNHEY and SVGEGT. The CDR3 spans 12 residues. V dropped 10 bases and J dropped 1 base, with 7 bases sitting between them. CDR3 sequence reads: CATRGNTGELFF. DNA for the CDR3: TGTGCCACGCGTGGGAACACCGGGGAGCTGTTTTTT.

The chain couples TRBV5-1 to TRBJ2-7; 10 bases are a match to TRBD2. This CDR3 spans 14 amino acids. V lost 4 bases, J lost 5 bases, and 6 bases stayed unmatched. In germline, CDR1 is SGHRS, CDR2 YFSETQ. The CDR3 here is CASSVASGRHEQYF. Here the CDR3 DNA reads TGCGCCAGCAGCGTGGCTAGCGGGAGACACGAGCAGTACTTC.

The CDR3 loop is CASSQGLVMVDYGYTF. The CDR3, as DNA: TGTGCCAGCAGCCAGGGCCTGGTTATGGTGGACTATGGCTACACCTTC. The chain couples TRBV28 to TRBJ1-2; a weak D match, TRBD1 (5 bases). The germline gives CDR1 MDHEN, CDR2 SYDVKM. The CDR3 runs to 16 residues. Trimming shortened V by 6 bases and J by 3 bases, and 20 bases separated the two germline ends.

This clonotype has a count of ten or more. The CDR3 nucleotides read TGTGCCAGCAGACTTAACGGACAGAGACGTTATAATCAGCCCCAGCATTTT. Translated, it gives CASRLNGQRRYNQPQHF. The chain couples TRBV6-5 to TRBJ1-5; possible D gene TRBD1, 6 bases. Germline assignment: CDR1 MNHEY and CDR2 SVGAGI. Trimming pared 6 bases from V and 4 bases from J, leaving 22 bases between. The CDR3 contains 17 residues.

There are many counts of this clonotype. The chain employs TRBV11-1 and TRBJ1-1; 7 bases are a match to TRBD1. The CDR3 has 16 amino acids. CDR1 is SGHAT, CDR2 FQDESV, per germline (reference sequence). Unmatched junction bases numbered 8, after V lost 4 bases and J lost 0 bases. CDR3 nucleotides: TGTGCCAGCAGCTCGACAGGGCCGGTCTTGAACACTGAAGCTTTCTTT. Its translation is CASSSTGPVLNTEAFF.

The sample holds many counts of this clonotype. The chain uses TRBV27 and TRBJ1-6; 7 nucleotides line up with TRBD1. V lost 6 bases, J lost 10 bases, and 6 bases stayed unmatched. The CDR3 is made up of 13 amino acids. Germline V gene lookup returns CDR1 MNHEY and CDR2 SMNVEV (reference sequence). The CDR3 region is CASRDRVYSPLHF. CDR3 nucleotides: TGTGCCAGCAGAGACAGGGTGTACTCACCCCTCCACTTT.

The chain combines TRBV18 with TRBJ2-7; D unclear. V lost 4 bases to trimming and J lost 0 bases, with 16 bases between them. CDR1 is KGHSH and CDR2 is LQKENI in the germline V gene. The CDR3 has 16 amino acids. This chain's CDR3 is CASSRRLSDDSYEQYF. CDR3 in DNA: TGTGCCAGCTCACGCCGACTGAGCGATGACTCCTACGAGCAGTACTTC.

This clonotype was recorded at least ten times. This rearrangement joins TRBV12-3 or TRBV12-4 to TRBJ1-1; D call uncertain. CDR3 length: 13 residues. Trimming left V 5 bases short and J 8 bases short, with 15 bases between. In nucleotides, the CDR3 is TGTGCCAGCAGTGCCGGGCCATCGACAGAAGCTTTCTTT. Protein sequence: CASSAGPSTEAFF.

There are many counts of this clonotype. CDR3 protein: CSVPDNYEQYF. DNA for the CDR3: TGCAGTGTTCCGGACAACTACGAGCAGTACTTC. The chain links TRBV20-1 to TRBJ2-7; weak D call: TRBD1 (5 bases). Deletions cut 7 bases from V and 3 bases from J, with 10 bases between. Per the germline V gene, CDR1 is DFQATT and CDR2 is SNEGSKA (reference sequence). The CDR3 is made up of 11 amino acids.

This clonotype was seen ten or more times. The chain recombines TRBV30 with TRBJ2-7, with D perhaps assigned TRBD1 or TRBD2 (6 bases each). Trimming pared 2 bases from V and 3 bases from J, leaving 17 bases between. Germline CDR1 and CDR2: GTSNPN and SVGIG (reference sequence). The CDR3 has 15 amino acids. The CDR3 nucleotides read TGTGCCTGGAGTCGGGGGCAAGGGGTGAACTACGAGCAGTACTTC. Translation gives CAWSRGQGVNYEQYF. Variable domain in full (rest from reference TRBV30 and TRBJ2-7): SQTIHQWPATLVQPVGSPLSLECTVEGTSNPNLYWYRQAAGRGLQLLFYSVGIGQISSEVPQNLSASRPQDRQFILSSKKLLLSDSGFYLCAWSRGQGVNYEQYFGPGTRLTVT.

The rearrangement joins TRBV12-3 or TRBV12-4 to TRBJ2-7; D is undetermined. The V end was cut by 3 bases, the J end by 3 bases, with 24 bases between. The CDR3 loop spans 18 amino acids. As DNA, the CDR3 is TGTGCCAGCAGTTTTGGTTACAGACTCAACCCTAATGGCTACGAGCAGTACTTC. Its translation: CASSFGYRLNPNGYEQYF.